The rows below give T cell receptor beta chains drawn from one sample of a study of blood T cell repertoires in COVID-19. Sequenced by immunoSEQ multiplex PCR; TCRdb stores in-frame clones only, minus some. The data contain 130,000 to 150,000 clones, 70% to 90% of them singletons. The sample consisted of peripheral blood. These receptors were obtained from a middle-aged woman with active or convalescent COVID-19. The CDR3 runs from the conserved cysteine through the conserved F or W. D genes are given only for firm matches. Where a row states a size, it is once, few, many or the class of an expanded clone; other rows omit it.

-	TRBV11-2	-	TRBJ2-3	TGTGCCAGCAGCCCTATCAGTAGCGGCACAGATACGCAGTATTTT	CASSPISSGTDTQYF
-	TRBV12-3/TRBV12-4	-	TRBJ1-1	TGTGCCAGCAGTTTAGGGAGGGCAGATGAAGCTTTCTTT	CASSLGRADEAFF
-	TRBV9	-	TRBJ2-3	TGTGCCAGCAGCGTAGGGCGGCTAGCTCGCACAGATACGCAGTATTTT	CASSVGRLARTDTQYF
-	TRBV7-9	-	TRBJ2-2	TGTGCCAGCAGCTTAGCCACTAAGCGGGGGGAGCTGTTTTTT	CASSLATKRGELFF
-	TRBV19	-	TRBJ2-4	TGTGCCAGTAGTATGGGGAGCTCCGCCAAAAACATTCAGTACTTC	CASSMGSSAKNIQYF
TRBD1	TRBV5-5	once	TRBJ2-7	TGTGCCAGCAGCTGGTGGACAGGAGTATCCTACGAGCAGTACTTC	CASSWWTGVSYEQYF
-	TRBV27	-	TRBJ2-3	TGTGCCAGCAGTCCCCCTCGCACAGATACGCAGTATTTT	CASSPPRTDTQYF
-	TRBV6-5	-	TRBJ1-2	TGTGCCAGCAGTTACTCATCGCCCAGAGGAGGCTACACCTTC	CASSYSSPRGGYTF
-	TRBV10-3	-	TRBJ1-1	TGTGCCATCAGTGATGGTAAGAGGTCATATGAAGCTTTCTTT	CAISDGKRSYEAFF
TRBD2	TRBV7-2	-	TRBJ2-1	TGTGCCAGCAGCTCCAGCGGGAGGGCCGGAAATGAGCAGTTCTTC	CASSSSGRAGNEQFF
-	TRBV18	-	TRBJ1-1	TGTGCCAGCTCAGTTGACAGGAACACTGAAGCTTTCTTT	CASSVDRNTEAFF
-	TRBV6-1	-	TRBJ1-2	TGTGCCAGCAGTGAAGGACCTTACGTCGGACAGAATCTTAACTATGGCTACACCTTC	CASSEGPYVGQNLNYGYTF
TRBD2	TRBV28	-	TRBJ2-5	TGTGCCAGCAGTTTGGGGACTAGCAATAGGGGGGAGACCCAGTACTTC	CASSLGTSNRGETQYF
-	TRBV5-5	few	TRBJ1-1	TGTGCCAGCAGCTGGGAGGATGTTAACACTGAAGCTTTCTTT	CASSWEDVNTEAFF
TRBD2	TRBV28	-	TRBJ2-1	TGTGCCAGCAGTCCAACTAGCGGGGGGTTAAGAAATGAGCAGTTCTTC	CASSPTSGGLRNEQFF
-	TRBV28	-	TRBJ2-5	TGTGCCAGCAGTTGGGGGTCCAGGCGGGGAGAGACCCAGTACTTC	CASSWGSRRGETQYF